The present T cell receptor beta chain was sequenced within a study of blood T cell repertoires in COVID-19. As for the study in general: In each case, the material was cDNA or gDNA derived from T cells, B-cell-depleted T cells, or PBMCs.

CDR3 length: 16 amino acids. Germline-derived CDR1 and CDR2 are LGHNA and YSLEER. V gave up 3 bases and J gave up 1 base, with 13 bases separating them. Study processing details: Cell counts per sample came from amplifying reference gene primers. The table came from immunoSEQ multiplex PCR; TCRdb's copy has only in-frame clones and leaves some out. D and trimming come from the DNA, and the V and J calls and clone size come from that table. The repertoire consists of about 160,000 clones, with 70% to 90% occurring once and the leading ten covering around 3%. V usage is TRBV4-3 and J usage is TRBJ2-4; D remains unclear. This TCR was sampled from a man aged 60 to 75 with acute or convalescent COVID-19. Sequencing was performed on peripheral blood. In DNA, the CDR3 is TGCGCCAGCAGCCAGGAGTACTCAGCGGCCAAAAACATTCAGTACTTC. Residues: CASSQEYSAAKNIQYF.